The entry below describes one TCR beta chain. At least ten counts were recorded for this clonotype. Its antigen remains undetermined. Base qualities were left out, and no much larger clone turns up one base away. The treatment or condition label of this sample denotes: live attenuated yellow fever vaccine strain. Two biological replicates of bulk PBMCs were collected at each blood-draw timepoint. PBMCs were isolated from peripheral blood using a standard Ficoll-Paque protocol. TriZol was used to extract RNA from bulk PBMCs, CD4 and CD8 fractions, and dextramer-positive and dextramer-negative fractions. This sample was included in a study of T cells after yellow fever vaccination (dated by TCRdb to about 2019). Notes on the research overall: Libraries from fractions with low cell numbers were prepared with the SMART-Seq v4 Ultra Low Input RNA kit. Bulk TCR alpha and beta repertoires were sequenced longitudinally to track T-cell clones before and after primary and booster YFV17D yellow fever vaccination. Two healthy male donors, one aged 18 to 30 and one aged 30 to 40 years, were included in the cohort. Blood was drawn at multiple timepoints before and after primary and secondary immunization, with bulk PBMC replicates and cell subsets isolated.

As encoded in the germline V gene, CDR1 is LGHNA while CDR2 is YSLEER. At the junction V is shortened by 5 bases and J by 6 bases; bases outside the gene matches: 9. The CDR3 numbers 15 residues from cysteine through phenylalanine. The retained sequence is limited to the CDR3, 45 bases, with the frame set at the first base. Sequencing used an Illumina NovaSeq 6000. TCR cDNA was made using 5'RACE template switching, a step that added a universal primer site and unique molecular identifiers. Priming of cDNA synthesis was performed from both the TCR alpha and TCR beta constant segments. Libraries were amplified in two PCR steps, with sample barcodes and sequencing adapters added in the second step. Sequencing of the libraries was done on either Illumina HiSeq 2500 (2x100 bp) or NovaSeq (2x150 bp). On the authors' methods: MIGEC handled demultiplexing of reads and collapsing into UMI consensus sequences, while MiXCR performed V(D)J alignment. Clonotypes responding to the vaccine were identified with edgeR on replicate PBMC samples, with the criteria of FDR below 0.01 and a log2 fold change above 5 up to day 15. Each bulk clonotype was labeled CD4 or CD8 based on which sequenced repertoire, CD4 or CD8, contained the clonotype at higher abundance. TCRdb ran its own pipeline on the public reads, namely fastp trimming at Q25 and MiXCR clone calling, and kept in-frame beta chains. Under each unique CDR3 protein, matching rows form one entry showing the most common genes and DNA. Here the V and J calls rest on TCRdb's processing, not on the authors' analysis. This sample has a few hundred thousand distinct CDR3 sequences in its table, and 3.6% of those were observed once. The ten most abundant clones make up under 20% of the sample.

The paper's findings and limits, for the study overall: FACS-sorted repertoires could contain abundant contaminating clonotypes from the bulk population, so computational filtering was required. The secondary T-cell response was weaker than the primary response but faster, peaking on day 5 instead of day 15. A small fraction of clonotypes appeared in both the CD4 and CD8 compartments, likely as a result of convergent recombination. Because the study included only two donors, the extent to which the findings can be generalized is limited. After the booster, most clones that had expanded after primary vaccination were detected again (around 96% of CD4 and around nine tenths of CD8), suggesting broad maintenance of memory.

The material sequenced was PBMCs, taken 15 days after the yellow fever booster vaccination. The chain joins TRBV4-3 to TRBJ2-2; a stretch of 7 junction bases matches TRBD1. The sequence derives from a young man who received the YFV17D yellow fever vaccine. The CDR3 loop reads CASSAYTGAPGELFF. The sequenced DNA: TGCGCCAGCAGCGCATACACAGGGGCCCCCGGGGAGCTGTTTTTT.